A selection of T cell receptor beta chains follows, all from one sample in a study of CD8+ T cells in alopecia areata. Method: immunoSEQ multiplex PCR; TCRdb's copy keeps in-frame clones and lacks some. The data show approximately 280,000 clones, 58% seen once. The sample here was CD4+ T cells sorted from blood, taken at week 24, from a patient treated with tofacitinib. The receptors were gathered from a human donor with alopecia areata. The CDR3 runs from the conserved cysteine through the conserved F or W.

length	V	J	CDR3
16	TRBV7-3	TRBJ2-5	CASSRTPTTSTETQYF
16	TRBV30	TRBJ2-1	CAWSVQTGGARAEQFF
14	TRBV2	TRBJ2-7	CASHLAPSSYEQYF
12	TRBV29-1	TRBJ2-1	CSLGTGHVEQFF
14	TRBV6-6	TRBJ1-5	CASSPGQPDQPQHF
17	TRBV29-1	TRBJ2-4	CSVEGFRGQGGKNIQYF
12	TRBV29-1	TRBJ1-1	CSACRDRAEAFF
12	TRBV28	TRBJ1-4	CASGGLEEKLFF
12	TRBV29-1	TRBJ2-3	CSVRWGADTQYF
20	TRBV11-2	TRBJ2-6	CASSLDLWSGEGSGANVLTF
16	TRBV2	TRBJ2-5	CASSEAAGTLQETQYF
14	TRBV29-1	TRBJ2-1	CSVAYSSSYNEQFF
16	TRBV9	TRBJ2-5	CASSIVGFGGQETQYF
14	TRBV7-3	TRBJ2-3	CASSLSASTDTQYF
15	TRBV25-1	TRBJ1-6	CASSEYKGDHSPLHF
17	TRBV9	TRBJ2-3	CASSVAPRRGGRDTQYF
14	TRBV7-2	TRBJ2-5	CASSLGLAVETQYF
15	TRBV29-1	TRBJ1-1	CSVEAGGRLDTEAFF
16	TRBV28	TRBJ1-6	CASSWGHSSYNSPLHF
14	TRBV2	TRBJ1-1	CASSGRVMNTEAFF
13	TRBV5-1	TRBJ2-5	CASSLGTQETQYF
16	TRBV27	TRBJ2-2	CASRRIGTGLPGELFF
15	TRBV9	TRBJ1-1	CASSVAGDGYTEAFF
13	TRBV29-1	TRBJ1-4	CSVDAPTNEKLFF
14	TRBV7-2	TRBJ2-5	CASSPRLAVPTQYF
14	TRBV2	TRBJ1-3	CASYSQGPGNTIYF
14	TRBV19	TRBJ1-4	CASSISTRGEKLFF
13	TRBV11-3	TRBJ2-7	CASSLDGQHEQYF
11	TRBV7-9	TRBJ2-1	CASTLRDEQFF
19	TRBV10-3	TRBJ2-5	CAISESITTSGGPQETQYF
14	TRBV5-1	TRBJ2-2	CASCRGGNTGELFF
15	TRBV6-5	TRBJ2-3	CASRRTGAGTDTQYF
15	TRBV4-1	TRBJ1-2	CASSQRQGRDDGYTF
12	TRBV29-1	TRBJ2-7	CSGERGTGEQYF
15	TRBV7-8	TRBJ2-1	CASSLAAGGHGEQFF
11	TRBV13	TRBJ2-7	CASSLGNEQYF
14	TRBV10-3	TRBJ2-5	CAIKQGTQQETQYF
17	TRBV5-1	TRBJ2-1	CASRPVLSGGPYNEQFF
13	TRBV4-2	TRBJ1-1	CASSQDGGGSAFF
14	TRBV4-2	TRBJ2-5	CASSADLSGETQYF
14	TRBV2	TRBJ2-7	CASSQDRGLYEQYF
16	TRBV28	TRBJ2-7	CASSSLGQGAGYEQYF
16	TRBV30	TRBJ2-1	CAWSVGTSGGYNEQFF
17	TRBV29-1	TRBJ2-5	CSAYTPGLAGGKETQYF
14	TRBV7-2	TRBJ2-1	CASSPPGAYNEQFF
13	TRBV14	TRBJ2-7	CASSQGPTYEQYF
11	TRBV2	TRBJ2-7	CASSADYEQYF
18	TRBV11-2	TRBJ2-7	CASSQDPLTSGIGYEQYF
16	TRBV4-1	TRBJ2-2	CASSHPGRGETGELFF
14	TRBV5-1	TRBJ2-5	CASSLGASQETQYF
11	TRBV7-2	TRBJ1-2	CASGADYGYTF
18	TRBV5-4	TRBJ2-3	CASSGGLAGGPWADTQYF
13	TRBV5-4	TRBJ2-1	CASSPVPTNEQFF
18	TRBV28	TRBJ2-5	CASTRQGTSEWIRETQYF